Listed here are 30 T cell receptor beta chains from one sample, sequenced in a study of cytomegalovirus exposure and HLA in healthy donors. The PCR ran on 60 Vbeta and 13 Jbeta primers. Libraries were prepared by immunoSEQ multiplex PCR; TCRdb keeps only in-frame clonotypes and omits some of them. The sample has 55,000 to 65,000 clones, 70% to 80% seen once; the top ten hold approximately 3.4%. Material for sequencing was PBMCs. These receptors were taken from a middle-aged woman in good health and CMV-seropositive.

This chain joins TRBV6-5 and TRBJ2-7, with TRBD1 matching over 11 bases. Germline V gene sequence: CDR1 MNHEY, CDR2 SVGAGI. V dropped 5 bases and J dropped 6; count of bases not matched to a gene: 3. There are 13 residues in the CDR3. CDR3 region: CASSKGTGGEQYF. CDR3 bases: TGTGCCAGCAGTAAAGGGACAGGGGGCGAGCAGTACTTC.

CDR3 protein: CASSWTAQMETPNYGYTF. Here the CDR3 DNA reads TGTGCCAGTAGTTGGACAGCCCAAATGGAAACCCCTAACTATGGCTACACCTTC. This chain uses TRBV19 with TRBJ1-2, with D possibly being TRBD1 (6 bases). The length of the CDR3 is 18 residues. Trimming left V 5 bases short and J 0 bases short, with 22 bases between. Germline values: CDR1 LNHDA, CDR2 SQIVND (reference sequence).

The rearrangement links TRBV6-6 to TRBJ2-7; the match to TRBD1 covers 7 bases. The CDR3 extends over 13 amino acids. After removal of 2 bases from V and 5 bases from J, the junction contained 3 bases not matched to a gene. Germline assignment: CDR1 MNHNY and CDR2 SVGAGI (reference sequence). CDR3 nucleotides: TGTGCCAGCAGTTACCCTGGGACAGACGAGCAGTACTTC. Protein: CASSYPGTDEQYF.

The count of this clone is one. The chain is built from TRBV11-3 and TRBJ2-7; 9 bases match TRBD1. Germline V gives CDR1 SGHNT, CDR2 YENEEA. This CDR3 has 15 amino acids. Germline trimming cut 5 bases from V and 2 bases from J; bases unmatched to any gene: 7. Here the CDR3 DNA reads TGTGCCAGCAGCGCAGGACAGGGGTTTCCCTACGAGCAGTACTTC. Amino acids: CASSAGQGFPYEQYF. Using reference TRBV11-3 and TRBJ2-7 for the parts outside the CDR3, the full variable domain is EAGVVQSPRYKIIEKKQPVAFWCNPISGHNTLYWYLQNLGQGPELLIRYENEEAVDDSQLPKDRFSAERLKGVDSTLKIQPAELGDSAVYLCASSAGQGFPYEQYFGPGTRLTVT.

J is TRBJ2-7 and V is TRBV5-1; D call uncertain. This CDR3 is built from 15 residues. V was trimmed by 4 bases and J by 3 bases, leaving 17 bases between them. Germline V CDR1 and CDR2: SGHRS, YFSETQ. In nucleotides, the CDR3 is TGCGCCAGCAGCCCCGACTCGGCCCCCTTCTACGAGCAGTACTTC. Its translation is CASSPDSAPFYEQYF.

This rearrangement joins TRBV5-1 to TRBJ2-1, with 9 bases matching TRBD1. V lost 0 bases and J lost 10; bases outside the gene matches: 8. Germline-derived CDR1 and CDR2 are SGHRS and YFSETQ. This CDR3 is 15 amino acids long. The CDR3 reads CASSLGQGGAWEQFF. CDR3 bases: TGCGCCAGCAGCTTGGGACAGGGGGGGGCATGGGAGCAGTTCTTC.

This chain uses TRBV2 with TRBJ1-2; D remains unclear. V lost 3 bases and J 5 bases, leaving 16 bases between the germline ends. The CDR3 runs to 15 residues. Germline CDR1 SNHLY, CDR2 FYNNEI. The CDR3 loop is CASSDNLQSRYGYTF. CDR3 coding DNA: TGTGCCAGCAGTGACAACCTACAGAGCAGATATGGCTACACCTTC.

The V gene is TRBV27, the J gene TRBJ2-4; 13 bases agree with TRBD2. This CDR3 is built from 19 residues. The trim removed 5 bases at V and 0 bases at J, leaving 10 bases unmatched. The V gene's germline CDR1 is MNHEY and CDR2 SMNVEV (reference sequence). The CDR3 sequence is CASSIQRTSGGLAKNIQYF. The CDR3 DNA reads TGTGCCAGCAGTATACAGAGGACTAGCGGGGGCCTAGCCAAAAACATTCAGTACTTC.

This clone was detected a few times. A far larger clone lies a single base away; this is likely a read error. Other DNA variants within this sample encode the same CDR3. CDR3 region: CASSPIGGGPYNEQFF. CDR3 nucleotides: TGCGCCAGCAGCCCGATCGGGGGGGGACCCTACAATGAGCAGTTCTTC. This chain joins TRBV5-1 and TRBJ2-1, with TRBD2 matching over 8 bases. Looked up from germline, CDR1 is SGHRS and CDR2 is YFSETQ. The CDR3 totals 16 residues. With 4 bases clipped from V and 2 bases from J, the junction kept 8 bases outside the gene matches. Combining the CDR3 with reference TRBV5-1 and TRBJ2-1 gives the whole variable domain KAGVTQTPRYLIKTRGQQVTLSCSPISGHRSVSWYQQTPGQGLQFLFEYFSETQRNKGNFPGRFSGRQFSNSRSEMNVSTLELGDSALYLCASSPIGGGPYNEQFFGPGTRLTVL.

The chain employs TRBV19 and TRBJ1-4; 10 bases map to TRBD1. CDR1 is LNHDA, CDR2 SQIVND, per germline (reference sequence). With 5 bases clipped from V and 7 bases from J, the junction kept 10 bases outside the gene matches. This CDR3 comprises 16 residues. CDR3 DNA: TGTGCCAGTAGTCCGGGACAGGGGACGAGGAGTGAAAAACTGTTTTTT. Its translation: CASSPGQGTRSEKLFF.

The count of this clone is one. The chain couples TRBV13 to TRBJ2-1; 15 nucleotides match TRBD2. Losses at the gene ends were 5 bases for V and 9 bases for J; bases not matched to a gene: 11. Germline CDR1 PRHDT, CDR2 FYEKMQ (reference sequence). The CDR3 totals 17 residues. CDR3 loop: CASSLLGLAGGGGEQFF. The DNA for the CDR3 is TGTGCCAGCAGCCTCCTGGGACTAGCGGGGGGCGGTGGTGAGCAGTTCTTC.

This clone came up once. The gene calls are TRBV2 and TRBJ2-3; maybe TRBD1 (6 bases). V lost 6 bases, J lost 4 bases, and 8 bases lay in between. CDR3 length equals 12 residues. The germline V gene encodes CDR1 SNHLY and CDR2 FYNNEI. CDR3 in amino acids: CASRQGSDTQYF. The CDR3 coding sequence is TGTGCCAGCAGACAGGGCTCAGATACGCAGTATTTT.

This chain's CDR3 is CASHSKLQQPQEQYF. As DNA, the CDR3 is TGTGCCAGCCACTCGAAGTTACAGCAACCTCAGGAGCAGTACTTC. The V call is TRBV18, the J call TRBJ2-7; no firm D call. The CDR3 totals 15 residues. The germline V and J ends were trimmed by 8 bases and 7 bases, with 24 bases remaining between them. CDR1 and CDR2 from the germline V gene are KGHSH and LQKENI.

This clone is a singleton in its sample. The rearrangement links TRBV15 to TRBJ2-7; 7 positions agree with TRBD2. V lost 3 bases, J lost 4 bases, and 9 bases stayed unmatched. The CDR3 extends over 15 amino acids. Germline V gene data show CDR1 as LNHNV and CDR2 as YYDKDF (reference sequence). The CDR3: CATSRSGGTGYEQYF. As DNA, the CDR3 is TGTGCCACCAGCAGGTCCGGGGGGACCGGTTACGAGCAGTACTTC.

This clone was seen only a few times. The chain links TRBV18 to TRBJ1-6, with 10 bases lining up with TRBD1. The J segment lost 10 bases and the V segment lost 4 bases, leaving 19 bases of the junction unmatched. In germline, CDR1 is KGHSH, CDR2 LQKENI. The CDR3 has 19 amino acids. DNA of the CDR3: TGTGCCAGCTCACTTACTCCGGGACAGGGGTCAGCCCTAGACTCACCCCTCCACTTT. This gives the protein CASSLTPGQGSALDSPLHF.

This rearrangement joins TRBV30 to TRBJ2-3; D is perhaps TRBD2 (6 bases). Germline CDR1 is GTSNPN and CDR2 is SVGIG (reference sequence). The CDR3 is 13 amino acids. Deletions cut 4 bases from V and 11 bases from J, with 19 bases between. The CDR3 loop is CAWTRDSPGKQYF. The CDR3, as DNA: TGTGCCTGGACTCGGGACTCTCCGGGGAAGCAGTATTTT.

The V and J genes are TRBV7-2 and TRBJ2-1; no clear D. Germline assignment: CDR1 SGHTA and CDR2 FQGNSA. Deletions cut 5 bases from V and 4 bases from J, with 9 bases between. The CDR3 runs 13 residues. This chain's CDR3 is CASSPARYNEQFF. The CDR3 DNA reads TGTGCCAGCAGCCCCGCGAGGTACAATGAGCAGTTCTTC.

The V and J genes are TRBV7-2 and TRBJ2-4; 10 bases agree with TRBD2. The CDR3 extends over 18 amino acids. The germline CDR1 and CDR2 sequences are SGHTA and FQGNSA. Trimming removed 4 bases from V and 3 bases from J; junction bases left unmatched: 12. The DNA for the CDR3 is TGTGCCAGCAGCTGGAGGGGACTAGCGAGTCTGGACAAAAACATTCAGTACTTC. Protein sequence: CASSWRGLASLDKNIQYF.

The chain employs TRBV11-3 and TRBJ2-2; D is unclear. Trimming removed 5 bases from V and 4 bases from J, with 8 bases in between. CDR1 SGHNT and CDR2 YENEEA come from the germline V gene. The CDR3 is made up of 13 amino acids. DNA for the CDR3: TGTGCCAGCAGCCCCCGTAGCACCGGGGAGCTGTTTTTT. This codes for CASSPRSTGELFF.

This clone showed up just a few times. The V call is TRBV2, the J call TRBJ1-1, with TRBD1 matching over 7 bases. CDR3 size: 14 residues. V shed 7 bases, J shed 10 bases, and the junction held 15 bases outside the gene matches. From germline, CDR1 is SNHLY and CDR2 FYNNEI. This CDR3 reads CASTRTGSVPAAFF. The CDR3 DNA follows: TGTGCCAGCACCCGGACAGGTAGTGTTCCCGCAGCTTTCTTT.

The gene calls are TRBV4-1 and TRBJ2-7; no clear D. This CDR3 comprises 12 residues. Germline-derived CDR1 and CDR2 are MGHRA and YSYEKL. V lost 4 bases to trimming and J lost 3 bases, with 7 bases between them. CDR3 DNA: TGCGCCAGCAGCCCCCGCGGCTACGAGCAGTACTTC. Translated: CASSPRGYEQYF.

The chain employs TRBV11-1 and TRBJ2-1, with TRBD1 identical over 12 bases. The CDR3 loop spans 16 amino acids. Per germline, CDR1 SGHAT and CDR2 FQDESV (reference sequence). J was trimmed by 7 bases and V by 4 bases; bases with no gene match: 8. Here the CDR3 reads CASSSEPGQGANEQFF. For the CDR3, the DNA is TGTGCCAGCAGCTCCGAACCGGGACAGGGGGCGAATGAGCAGTTCTTC.

The chain recombines TRBV5-1 with TRBJ1-1; 8 positions match TRBD1. V lost 0 bases, J lost 2 bases, and 12 bases stayed unmatched. CDR1 is SGHRS, CDR2 YFSETQ, per germline. The CDR3 has 18 residues. CDR3 bases: TGCGCCAGCAGCTTGGGGACAGGGTCCCTCTTATTTAACACTGAAGCTTTCTTT. Residues: CASSLGTGSLLFNTEAFF. Full variable domain (missing parts from reference TRBV5-1 and TRBJ1-1): KAGVTQTPRYLIKTRGQQVTLSCSPISGHRSVSWYQQTPGQGLQFLFEYFSETQRNKGNFPGRFSGRQFSNSRSEMNVSTLELGDSALYLCASSLGTGSLLFNTEAFFGQGTRLTVV.

The chain couples TRBV27 to TRBJ2-3; 9 bases are shared with TRBD1. The CDR3 length is 15 residues. Germline values: CDR1 MNHEY, CDR2 SMNVEV (reference sequence). V trimming: 3 bases; J trimming: 4 bases; junction bases outside the gene matches: 5. The CDR3 region is CASSFRDRVADTQYF. CDR3 nucleotides: TGTGCCAGCAGTTTTCGGGACAGGGTTGCAGATACGCAGTATTTT.

The CDR3 protein is CASSHQGGGNQPQHF. Written as DNA, the CDR3 is TGTGCCAGCAGCCACCAGGGAGGAGGCAATCAGCCCCAGCATTTT. The chain couples TRBV4-2 to TRBJ1-5, with D perhaps matching TRBD1 (5 bases). The CDR3 runs to 15 residues. V gave up 3 bases and J gave up 2 bases, with 11 bases separating them. Germline assignment: CDR1 LGHNA and CDR2 YNFKEQ.

This chain connects TRBV5-1 to TRBJ2-1; no clear D gene. There are 16 residues in the CDR3. The V gene's germline CDR1 is SGHRS and CDR2 YFSETQ. V lost 1 base and J lost 2, with 13 bases in between. The CDR3 region is CASSLFRSLTYNEQFF. The DNA for the CDR3 is TGCGCCAGCAGCTTGTTTCGGTCGTTGACCTACAATGAGCAGTTCTTC.

The V gene is TRBV6-1, the J gene TRBJ1-2; D possibly corresponds to TRBD1 (5 bases). The germline V and J ends were trimmed by 4 bases and 3 bases, with 15 bases remaining between them. CDR1 and CDR2 (germline): MNHNS, SASEGT. The CDR3 covers 15 residues. CDR3 residues: CASSGAWGDDYGYTF. The DNA for the CDR3 is TGTGCCAGCAGTGGGGCGTGGGGGGATGACTATGGCTACACCTTC.

This clone was detected a few times. The chain uses TRBV4-2 and TRBJ2-1; D is unclear. Trimming shortened V by 1 base and J by 8 bases, and 12 bases separated the two germline ends. CDR1 is LGHNA, CDR2 YNFKEQ, per germline. CDR3 length: 14 amino acids. CDR3 sequence (DNA): TGTGCCAGCAGCCAAGCAGTCCCTGCCGATGAGCAGTTCTTC. Its protein product is CASSQAVPADEQFF.

The chain is built from TRBV7-8 and TRBJ1-6; weak D call: TRBD1 (5 bases). This CDR3 has 15 amino acids. Trimming cost V 5 bases and J 6 bases, with 14 bases left between them. Germline CDR1 and CDR2: SGHVS and FQNEAQ. The chain's CDR3 is CASSPSGAGNSPLHF. The CDR3 DNA sequence: TGTGCCAGCAGCCCGAGCGGGGCGGGTAATTCACCCCTCCACTTT.

The genes are TRBV5-6 and TRBJ1-4, with D tentatively TRBD1 (6 bases). Between the trimmed V and J ends, which lost 3 bases and 8 bases, there was a span of 11 bases. CDR1 is SGHDT and CDR2 is YYEEEE in the germline V gene. The CDR3 extends over 13 amino acids. CDR3 coding DNA: TGTGCCAGCAGCTCCACAGGGAGAGAAAAACTGTTTTTT. It codes for CASSSTGREKLFF.